The 20 T cell receptor beta chains reported below all come from one sample, sequenced in a study of T cells in localized non-small cell lung cancer. Profiled with immunoSEQ multiplex PCR; TCRdb holds only in-frame clones, not every one. Here the sample spans a few thousand clones, 25% to 30% being singletons. Sample: normal lung tissue next to the tumor, taken before any cancer treatment. These receptors came from a man aged 40-75 years with stage III lung adenocarcinoma.

This rearrangement joins TRBV19 to TRBJ1-1; 7 bases are shared with TRBD1. Germline V gene data show CDR1 as LNHDA and CDR2 as SQIVND (reference sequence). Trimming removed 4 bases from V and 7 bases from J; junction bases left unmatched: 6. The CDR3 runs 13 residues. The DNA for the CDR3 is TGTGCCAGTAGTAGGGGGACAGTCGGTGAAGCTTTCTTT. Protein: CASSRGTVGEAFF.

The V and J genes are TRBV29-1 and TRBJ2-2; TRBD1 might be the D (5 bases). The CDR3 consists of 16 residues. The V gene lost 5 bases and the J gene lost 0 bases, with 16 bases spanning the gap. Germline V CDR1 and CDR2: SQVTM, ANQGSEA. In DNA form, the CDR3 reads TGCAGCGTTATGGGTGAGATGGACACGAACACCGGGGAGCTGTTTTTT. Its translation is CSVMGEMDTNTGELFF.

In this sample, this clone turned up once. This chain connects TRBV5-1 to TRBJ1-5, with TRBD1 matching over 7 bases. CDR3 size: 15 residues. Looked up from germline, CDR1 is SGHRS and CDR2 is YFSETQ. V was pared by 0 bases and J by 3 bases, with 3 bases of the junction left unmatched. CDR3 DNA: TGCGCCAGCAGCTTGGGAGGACAGGCCAATCAGCCCCAGCATTTT. Translation: CASSLGGQANQPQHF.

The V gene is TRBV11-3, the J gene TRBJ2-1; 9 positions agree with TRBD2. Trimming cost V 5 bases and J 7 bases; bases outside gene matches: 12. Germline CDR1 and CDR2: SGHNT and YENEEA. The length of the CDR3 is 16 residues. In DNA form, the CDR3 reads TGTGCCAGCAGCCAAGGGATCGGGACTAGCCAGAATGAGCAGTTCTTC. Translating it yields CASSQGIGTSQNEQFF.

The chain has TRBV5-1 and TRBJ2-1, with 9 bases fitting TRBD2. Looked up from germline, CDR1 is SGHRS and CDR2 is YFSETQ. Trimming removed 2 bases from V and 8 bases from J; junction bases left unmatched: 5. The CDR3 is 14 amino acids. The CDR3 here is CASSFGGGADEQFF. The CDR3 DNA reads as TGCGCCAGCAGCTTCGGCGGGGGGGCGGATGAGCAGTTCTTC.

The chain carries TRBV11-3 and TRBJ1-2; TRBD1 agrees at 10 bases. From germline, CDR1 is SGHNT and CDR2 YENEEA. V dropped 5 bases and J dropped 5; count of bases not matched to a gene: 11. The CDR3 is 16 residues long. CDR3 coding DNA: TGTGCCAGCAGCCAACAAGCCGGGACAGGGGAATATGGCTACACCTTC. Residues: CASSQQAGTGEYGYTF.

CDR3 nucleotides: TGTGCCAGCAGCAACTCGACAGGGGACCAGCCCCAGCATTTT. It specifies CASSNSTGDQPQHF. The V gene is TRBV9, the J gene TRBJ1-5; 8 nucleotides align to TRBD1. Trimming at V came to 4 bases and at J to 7 bases, leaving 7 bases not matched to a gene. Germline CDR1 reads SGDLS; CDR2 reads YYNGEE. CDR3 size: 14 residues. The whole variable domain, filled in from reference TRBV9 and TRBJ1-5, reads DSGVTQTPKHLITATGQRVTLRCSPRSGDLSVYWYQQSLDQGLQFLIQYYNGEERAKGNILERFSAQQFPDLHSELNLSSLELGDSALYFCASSNSTGDQPQHFGDGTRLSIL.

This clone came up a few times. This chain links TRBV6-8 with TRBJ1-1; 8 positions agree with TRBD1. Germline trimming cut 6 bases from V and 6 bases from J; bases unmatched to any gene: 9. CDR1 MNHGY and CDR2 SAAAGT come from the germline V gene. The CDR3 runs to 14 residues. The CDR3 loop is CASRPGTQGAEAFF. The DNA for the CDR3 is TGTGCCAGCAGGCCCGGGACACAGGGGGCTGAAGCTTTCTTT.

The rearrangement uses TRBV11-3 and TRBJ2-1; 11 bases fit TRBD2. Germline V gene data show CDR1 as SGHNT and CDR2 as YENEEA. J was trimmed by 2 bases and V by 5 bases; bases with no gene match: 2. This CDR3 spans 15 amino acids. For the CDR3, the DNA is TGTGCCAGCAGCCTACTAGCGGGAGCCTACAATGAGCAGTTCTTC. Residues: CASSLLAGAYNEQFF.

The genes are TRBV6-8 and TRBJ1-1, with 7 bases fitting TRBD1. The CDR3 sequence is 14 residues long. Germline lookup yields CDR1 MNHGY and CDR2 SAAAGT. Trimming removed 4 bases from V and 3 bases from J; junction bases left unmatched: 5. CDR3 protein: CASSSGQLDTEAFF. The CDR3 DNA follows: TGTGCCAGCAGTTCGGGACAGCTGGACACTGAAGCTTTCTTT.

This clone was seen a handful of times. This rearrangement joins TRBV11-3 to TRBJ2-3, with 11 positions matching TRBD2. CDR3 size: 15 residues. The junction had 5 bases not matched to a gene; V was cut back by 3 bases and J by 6 bases. The V gene's germline CDR1 is SGHNT and CDR2 YENEEA. The CDR3 loop is CASSLVLAGVDTQYF. In nucleotides, the CDR3 is TGTGCCAGCAGCTTGGTACTAGCGGGAGTGGATACGCAGTATTTT.

About this clone itself: One end of the junction varies from germline; a read error may be responsible. CDR3 nucleotide sequence: TGTGCCAGCTCTCCGAGTATCCCCGCGGTCCAAGAGATCCAGTACTTC. Translated, it gives CASSPSIPAVQEIQYF. The rearrangement uses TRBV18 and TRBJ2-5; D not resolved. Germline assignment: CDR1 KGHSH and CDR2 LQKENI. This CDR3 spans 16 amino acids.

In this sample, this clone turned up once. The chain joins TRBV15 to TRBJ2-3; the D gene could be TRBD1 or TRBD2 (5 bases each). The CDR3 covers 17 residues. Germline assignment: CDR1 LNHNV and CDR2 YYDKDF (reference sequence). Trimming removed 1 base from V and 3 bases from J, with 17 bases in between. The CDR3 loop is CATSRVGVVGVTDTQYF. The CDR3 bases are TGTGCCACCAGCAGAGTGGGGGTAGTCGGGGTTACAGATACGCAGTATTTT.

This clone rates as medium-sized. In DNA form, the CDR3 reads TGTGCCAGCAGCACGGAAGGAGAGCAGGGGTGGTTTGTCGGCACTGAAGCTTTCTTT. It specifies CASSTEGEQGWFVGTEAFF. The chain has TRBV11-3 and TRBJ1-1; a weak D match, TRBD1 (6 bases). The germline V and J ends were trimmed by 5 bases and 4 bases, with 29 bases remaining between them. This CDR3 contains 19 residues. In germline, CDR1 is SGHNT, CDR2 YENEEA.

This clone was picked up a small number of times. The DNA of the CDR3 is TGTGCCAGCAGTTCGAACGAGGCTGAAGCTTTCTTT. Translation gives CASSSNEAEAFF. The V gene is TRBV6-8, the J gene TRBJ1-1; D gene uncertain. Germline lookup yields CDR1 MNHGY and CDR2 SAAAGT. The CDR3 is 12 amino acids. Between the trimmed V and J ends, which lost 4 bases and 6 bases, there was a span of 9 bases.

This chain joins TRBV10-1 and TRBJ2-3; tentatively, D is TRBD2 (6 bases). The V end lost 8 bases, the J end lost 2 bases, and 14 bases lay between the germline ends. The length of the CDR3 is 14 residues. The germline gives CDR1 WNHNN, CDR2 SYGVQD (reference sequence). The CDR3 sequence: CASAGDSYTDTQYF. CDR3 bases: TGCGCCAGCGCCGGGGACTCGTACACAGATACGCAGTATTTT.

This clone is medium-sized within its sample. The V call is TRBV6-8, the J call TRBJ1-2; 8 positions match TRBD1. Germline V gene sequence: CDR1 MNHGY, CDR2 SAAAGT. The CDR3 contains 13 residues. With V trimmed by 4 bases and J by 7 bases, 5 bases remained unmatched. The CDR3 reads CASSSTGAGGYTF. CDR3 coding DNA: TGTGCCAGCAGTTCGACAGGGGCCGGTGGCTACACCTTC.

The V call is TRBV11-3, the J call TRBJ2-1; 10 nucleotides align to TRBD1. The V gene's germline CDR1 is SGHNT and CDR2 YENEEA. The trim removed 5 bases at V and 5 bases at J, leaving 6 bases unmatched. The CDR3 covers 15 residues. The DNA for the CDR3 is TGTGCCAGCAGCCTGGGGACAGGGGCTAACAATGAGCAGTTCTTC. Its protein product is CASSLGTGANNEQFF.

This clone has just a few counts. V is TRBV9 and J is TRBJ1-2, with D hard to call. Germline CDR1 is SGDLS and CDR2 is YYNGEE. This CDR3 spans 14 amino acids. Trimming took 2 bases from V and 0 from J, leaving 8 bases between them. The CDR3 sequence: CASSVGDSNYGYTF. Written as DNA, the CDR3 is TGTGCCAGCAGCGTTGGGGATTCTAACTATGGCTACACCTTC.

In its sample, this clone was seen once. This chain uses TRBV30 with TRBJ2-1; 8 nucleotides align to TRBD2. V was pared by 0 bases and J by 3 bases, with 16 bases of the junction left unmatched. Germline V CDR1 and CDR2: GTSNPN, SVGIG (reference sequence). The CDR3 sequence is 19 residues long. The CDR3 nucleotides are TGTGCCTGGAGTGTAATCGGGACTAGTAGCTACCCTCACTACAATGAGCAGTTCTTC. It yields the protein CAWSVIGTSSYPHYNEQFF.